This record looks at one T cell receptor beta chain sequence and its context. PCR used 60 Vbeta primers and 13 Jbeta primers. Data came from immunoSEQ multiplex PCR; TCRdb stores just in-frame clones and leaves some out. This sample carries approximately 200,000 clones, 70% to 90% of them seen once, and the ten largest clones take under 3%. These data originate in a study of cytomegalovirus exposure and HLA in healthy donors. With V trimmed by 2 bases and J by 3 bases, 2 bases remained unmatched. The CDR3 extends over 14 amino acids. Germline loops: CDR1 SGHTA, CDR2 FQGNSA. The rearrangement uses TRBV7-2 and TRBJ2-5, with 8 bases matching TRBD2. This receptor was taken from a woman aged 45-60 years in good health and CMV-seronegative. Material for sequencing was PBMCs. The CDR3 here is CASSLLAGEETQYF. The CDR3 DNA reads TGTGCCAGCAGCTTACTAGCGGGCGAAGAGACCCAGTACTTC.